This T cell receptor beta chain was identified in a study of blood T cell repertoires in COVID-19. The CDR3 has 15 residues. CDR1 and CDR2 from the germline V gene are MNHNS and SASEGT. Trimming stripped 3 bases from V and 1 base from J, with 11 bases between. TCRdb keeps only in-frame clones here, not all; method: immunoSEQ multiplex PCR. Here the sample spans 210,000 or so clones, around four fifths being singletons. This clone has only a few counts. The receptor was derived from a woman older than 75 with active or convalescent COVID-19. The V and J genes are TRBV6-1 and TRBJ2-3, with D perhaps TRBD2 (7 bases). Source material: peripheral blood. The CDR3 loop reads CASSDRGGGTDTQYF. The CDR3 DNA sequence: TGTGCCAGCAGTGACAGGGGAGGGGGCACAGATACGCAGTATTTT.